The 9 T cell receptor beta chains below all came from one sample that was sequenced in a study of cytomegalovirus exposure and HLA in healthy donors. PCR involved 60 Vbeta and 13 Jbeta primers. TCRdb's copy holds only in-frame clones and misses some; the assay was immunoSEQ multiplex PCR. Altogether roughly 120,000 clones are present, 76% being singletons, with the ten largest covering 15% to 20%. The sequencing input was PBMCs. Source of these receptors: a man aged 50-60 years in good health and CMV-seropositive.

The genes are TRBV10-1 and TRBJ2-3, with 7 bases that match TRBD2. CDR3 length: 13 amino acids. With 6 bases clipped from V and 7 bases from J, the junction kept 7 bases outside the gene matches. The germline CDR1 and CDR2 sequences are WNHNN and SYGVQD (reference sequence). The CDR3 region has the DNA TGCGCCAGCAGCAGGACTAGTGGGTATACGCAGTATTTT. Translation: CASSRTSGYTQYF.

This chain connects TRBV7-2 to TRBJ2-5; 12 bases are shared with TRBD2. Germline loops: CDR1 SGHTA, CDR2 FQGNSA. This CDR3 spans 13 amino acids. After removal of 5 bases from V and 9 bases from J, the junction contained 4 bases not matched to a gene. The CDR3 DNA reads TGTGCCAGCAGCCGCGGACTAGCGGGGTCCCAGTACTTC. It translates to CASSRGLAGSQYF. The complete variable domain, with remaining parts taken from reference TRBV7-2 and TRBJ2-5, reads GAGVSQSPSNKVTEKGKDVELRCDPISGHTALYWYRQSLGQGLEFLIYFQGNSAPDKSGLPSDRFSAERTGGSVSTLTIQRTQQEDSAVYLCASSRGLAGSQYFGPGTRLLVL.

V gene TRBV19 combines with J gene TRBJ2-7; no reliable D call. In germline, CDR1 is LNHDA, CDR2 SQIVND (reference sequence). CDR3 size: 14 residues. Trimming removed 1 base from V and 7 bases from J, with 14 bases in between. The CDR3 DNA reads as TGTGCCAGTAGTATAGTGTGGCAGTCGGAGGAGCAGTACTTC. Protein: CASSIVWQSEEQYF.

This clone was picked up a small number of times. V is TRBV4-1 and J is TRBJ2-7; 7 nucleotides align to TRBD1. Trimming at V came to 4 bases and at J to 4 bases, leaving 10 bases not matched to a gene. Germline V lookup: CDR1 MGHRA, CDR2 YSYEKL. The CDR3 spans 15 residues. In DNA, the CDR3 is TGCGCCAGCAGCCCCGTGGGGACAGTCCTGTACGAGCAGTACTTC. This encodes CASSPVGTVLYEQYF.

This clone occurred once. This chain's CDR3 is CASSFLGSLETEAFF. The CDR3 bases are TGCGCCAGCAGCTTTTTGGGTAGCCTGGAGACTGAAGCTTTCTTT. The genes are TRBV5-1 and TRBJ1-1; D ambiguous. This CDR3 region has 15 residues. Germline CDR1 and CDR2: SGHRS and YFSETQ. Trimming removed 2 bases from V and 5 bases from J, with 16 bases in between.

The rearrangement links TRBV4-2 to TRBJ2-2; TRBD2 aligns across 8 bases. Germline V CDR1 and CDR2: LGHNA, YNFKEQ. V gave up 2 bases and J gave up 3 bases; unmatched junction bases: 5. This CDR3 spans 16 amino acids. The CDR3 DNA is TGTGCCAGCAGCCAATCGACTAGCGAACACACCGGGGAGCTGTTTTTT. This codes for CASSQSTSEHTGELFF.

This rearrangement joins TRBV25-1 to TRBJ2-3; D is perhaps TRBD1 (6 bases). V dropped 8 bases and J dropped 4 bases, with 13 bases sitting between them. The length of the CDR3 is 13 residues. CDR1 is MGHDK and CDR2 is SYGVNS in the germline V gene. This CDR3 is CASSLGAADTQYF. The CDR3 DNA reads as TGTGCCAGCTCGCTGGGGGCGGCAGATACGCAGTATTTT.

V usage is TRBV7-2 and J usage is TRBJ2-1, with 12 nucleotides matching TRBD2. With 4 bases clipped from V and 12 bases from J, the junction kept 4 bases outside the gene matches. This CDR3 has 13 amino acids. CDR1 and CDR2 (germline): SGHTA, FQGNSA. CDR3 nucleotide sequence: TGTGCCAGCAGCTCCCAGACTAGCGGGGGGCAGTTCTTC. The encoded protein is CASSSQTSGGQFF.

About this clone itself: At one end the junction does not follow the germline gene, possibly because of a read error. The rearrangement joins TRBV6-5 to TRBJ1-5, with D unclear. The CDR3 length is 16 residues. Germline CDR1 MNHEY, CDR2 SVGAGI. The CDR3 loop is CASSYGGPSANQSQHF. CDR3 sequence (DNA): TGTGCCAGCAGTTACGGAGGTCCATCAGCGAATCAGTCCCAGCATTTT.